The next 22 T cell receptor beta chains were all read from a single sample in a study of cytomegalovirus exposure and HLA in healthy donors. The table came from immunoSEQ multiplex PCR; TCRdb's copy has only in-frame clones and leaves some out. The sample lists roughly 150,000 clones; around nine tenths were seen once. The sample consisted of PBMCs. The origin of the receptors is a man between 18 and 29 years old in good health and CMV-seropositive.

The genes are TRBV10-3 and TRBJ1-4; D possibly corresponds to TRBD1 (6 bases). The ends were cut back, 10 bases at V and 6 bases at J, with 15 bases in the middle. The germline V gene encodes CDR1 ENHRY and CDR2 SYGVKD. This CDR3 has 13 amino acids. The DNA of the CDR3 is TGTGCCACCTACCATGGGGGCGATGAAAAACTGTTTTTT. Translated: CATYHGGDEKLFF.

This chain joins TRBV7-9 and TRBJ2-1; TRBD1 matches at 8 bases. This CDR3 region has 16 residues. V shed 5 bases and J 0 bases; nucleotides not matched to a gene: 6. Germline CDR1 SEHNR, CDR2 FQNEAQ (reference sequence). The CDR3 DNA follows: TGTGCCAGCAGCCCCGGACAGGGTAACTCCTACAATGAGCAGTTCTTC. Amino acid sequence: CASSPGQGNSYNEQFF.

The genes are TRBV18 and TRBJ2-7; possible D gene TRBD1, 5 bases. Germline values: CDR1 KGHSH, CDR2 LQKENI. CDR3 size: 15 residues. Deletions cut 3 bases from V and 5 bases from J, with 17 bases between. In DNA, the CDR3 is TGTGCCAGCTCACCGTCAACAGGCGGAATCCACGAGCAGTACTTC. It codes for CASSPSTGGIHEQYF.

This chain uses TRBV5-1 with TRBJ2-2; D is unresolved. CDR1 is SGHRS, CDR2 YFSETQ, per germline. The CDR3 totals 15 residues. Trimming pared 0 bases from V and 5 bases from J, leaving 11 bases between. The chain's CDR3 is CASSLATFNTGELFF. The CDR3 DNA follows: TGCGCCAGCAGCTTGGCCACATTTAATACCGGGGAGCTGTTTTTT. Combining the CDR3 with reference TRBV5-1 and TRBJ2-2 gives the whole variable domain KAGVTQTPRYLIKTRGQQVTLSCSPISGHRSVSWYQQTPGQGLQFLFEYFSETQRNKGNFPGRFSGRQFSNSRSEMNVSTLELGDSALYLCASSLATFNTGELFFGEGSRLTVL.

Remarks on this clone: This sample also contains other DNA sequences that code for the same CDR3. This rearrangement joins TRBV6-1 to TRBJ2-7; 8 nucleotides match TRBD1. This CDR3 comprises 15 residues. In germline, CDR1 is MNHNS, CDR2 SASEGT. The V gene end was trimmed by 1 base and the J gene end by 1 base; junction bases not matched to a gene: 3. The CDR3 region has the DNA TGTGCCAGCAGTGAAGGCGGGACAGGATCCTACGAGCAGTACTTC. It translates to CASSEGGTGSYEQYF.

The chain is built from TRBV6-5 and TRBJ1-4; a possible D gene is TRBD1 (5 bases). V lost 4 bases and J lost 7, with 16 bases in between. Germline loops: CDR1 MNHEY, CDR2 SVGAGI. There are 15 residues in the CDR3. Here the CDR3 DNA reads TGTGCCAGCAGTTCCTCAGCGGGGGGGGGTGAAAAACTGTTTTTT. Protein sequence: CASSSSAGGGEKLFF.

This chain joins TRBV5-1 and TRBJ2-2; the D is unclear. CDR1 SGHRS and CDR2 YFSETQ come from the germline V gene. Trimming pared 0 bases from V and 7 bases from J, leaving 13 bases between. The CDR3 runs to 15 residues. As DNA, the CDR3 is TGCGCCAGCAGCTTGGGGCAGCTCGAGGTCGGGGAGCTGTTTTTT. Amino acids: CASSLGQLEVGELFF.

This rearrangement joins TRBV15 to TRBJ2-3; 13 nucleotides line up with TRBD2. The CDR3 spans 17 residues. V dropped 4 bases and J dropped 6; count of bases not matched to a gene: 10. Germline values: CDR1 LNHNV, CDR2 YYDKDF (reference sequence). The CDR3: CATSTSLELAGGDTQYF. The DNA for the CDR3 is TGTGCCACCAGCACAAGCCTGGAACTAGCGGGGGGGGATACGCAGTATTTT.

This chain connects TRBV14 to TRBJ1-2; 9 bases align to TRBD1. The CDR3 spans 16 residues. The V segment lost 3 bases and the J segment 1 base; nucleotides outside the gene matches: 6. The germline V gene has CDR1 SGHDN and CDR2 FVKESK. The CDR3 DNA follows: TGTGCCAGCAGCCAGTACCGGGACAGGGTTAACTATGGCTACACCTTC. This sequence encodes CASSQYRDRVNYGYTF.

The genes are TRBV15 and TRBJ1-1; TRBD1 matches at 7 bases. The ends lost 4 bases at V and 11 bases at J; junction bases unmatched: 16. The CDR3 sequence is 15 residues long. Per germline, CDR1 LNHNV and CDR2 YYDKDF (reference sequence). The CDR3 loop reads CATSKDLTGMTDAFF. CDR3 DNA: TGTGCCACCAGCAAAGACCTGACAGGGATGACCGACGCTTTCTTT.

In nucleotides, the CDR3 is TGTGCCAGCAGTTCAGGGACAGGGGCCCTGAACACTGAAGCTTTCTTT. Translation gives CASSSGTGALNTEAFF. This chain joins TRBV27 and TRBJ1-1; TRBD1 agrees at 10 bases. J lost 0 bases, V lost 4 bases, and 5 bases had no gene match. The CDR3 runs 16 residues. The germline CDR1 and CDR2 sequences are MNHEY and SMNVEV (reference sequence).

J is TRBJ1-1 and V is TRBV6-1; D is perhaps TRBD1 (6 bases). V was shortened by 3 bases and J by 4 bases, with 15 bases between the two germline ends. CDR1 is MNHNS and CDR2 is SASEGT in the germline V gene. The CDR3 has 15 amino acids. This chain's CDR3 is CASSDLGAGGTEAFF. In DNA, the CDR3 is TGTGCCAGCAGTGACTTGGGGGCGGGGGGCACTGAAGCTTTCTTT.

The chain is built from TRBV18 and TRBJ2-7, with D possibly matching TRBD2 (5 bases). CDR1 and CDR2 (germline): KGHSH, LQKENI. V dropped 4 bases and J dropped 1 base, with 8 bases sitting between them. This CDR3 has 13 residues. The CDR3 reads CASSRTASYEQYF. The CDR3 DNA follows: TGTGCCAGCTCACGGACTGCATCCTACGAGCAGTACTTC. The variable domain in full, completed from reference TRBV18 and TRBJ2-7, reads NAGVMQNPRHLVRRRGQEARLRCSPMKGHSHVYWYRQLPEEGLKFMVYLQKENIIDESGMPKERFSAEFPKEGPSILRIQQVVRGDSAAYFCASSRTASYEQYFGPGTRLTVT.

The genes are TRBV5-1 and TRBJ2-1; D is possibly TRBD2 (6 bases). The germline gives CDR1 SGHRS, CDR2 YFSETQ. The V gene lost 0 bases and the J gene lost 10 bases, with 11 bases spanning the gap. This CDR3 region has 13 residues. The CDR3 reads CASSLGRETEQFF. DNA for the CDR3: TGCGCCAGCAGCTTGGGGAGGGAAACCGAGCAGTTCTTC. The full variable domain, with the rest looked up from reference TRBV5-1 and TRBJ2-1, is KAGVTQTPRYLIKTRGQQVTLSCSPISGHRSVSWYQQTPGQGLQFLFEYFSETQRNKGNFPGRFSGRQFSNSRSEMNVSTLELGDSALYLCASSLGRETEQFFGPGTRLTVL.

This clone was found once. V gene TRBV5-4 combines with J gene TRBJ1-1; a possible D gene is TRBD1 (6 bases). V was cut by 4 bases and J by 1 base, with 11 bases left in between. The germline CDR1 and CDR2 sequences are SGHNT and YYREEE (reference sequence). The CDR3 runs to 14 residues. The CDR3: CASSPRGGNTEAFF. The CDR3 nucleotides are TGTGCCAGCAGCCCCCGAGGGGGGAACACTGAAGCTTTCTTT.

The chain couples TRBV5-1 to TRBJ2-5; 7 bases map to TRBD1. CDR1 is SGHRS and CDR2 is YFSETQ in the germline V gene. The CDR3 loop spans 15 amino acids. J lost 3 bases, V lost 3 bases, and 8 bases had no gene match. The CDR3 sequence: CASSSTRGSKETQYF. The CDR3 nucleotides are TGCGCCAGCAGCTCCACCAGGGGGAGTAAAGAGACCCAGTACTTC.

J is TRBJ1-2 and V is TRBV19; D uncertain. The V end was cut by 3 bases, the J end by 1 base, with 12 bases between. The CDR3 runs 15 residues. Germline loops: CDR1 LNHDA, CDR2 SQIVND (reference sequence). DNA for the CDR3: TGTGCCAGTAGTATCGCCGGGTTCCTTAACTATGGCTACACCTTC. The encoded protein is CASSIAGFLNYGYTF. Filled out from reference TRBV19 and TRBJ1-2, the complete variable domain reads DGGITQSPKYLFRKEGQNVTLSCEQNLNHDAMYWYRQDPGQGLRLIYYSQIVNDFQKGDIAEGYSVSREKKESFPLTVTSAQKNPTAFYLCASSIAGFLNYGYTFGSGTRLTVV.

The chain combines TRBV2 with TRBJ2-7; 8 bases match TRBD2. V was pared by 4 bases and J by 11 bases, with 10 bases of the junction left unmatched. The germline V gene encodes CDR1 SNHLY and CDR2 FYNNEI. This CDR3 contains 13 residues. This CDR3 is CASSGGLAGREYF. DNA of the CDR3: TGTGCCAGCAGTGGAGGACTAGCAGGAAGGGAGTACTTC.

The chain is built from TRBV11-2 and TRBJ2-7; the match to TRBD2 covers 8 bases. CDR3 length: 14 residues. Germline CDR1 is SGHAT and CDR2 is FQNNGV. The V segment lost 1 base and the J segment 7 bases; nucleotides outside the gene matches: 6. This CDR3 is CASSLVSGATEQYF. Here the CDR3 DNA reads TGTGCCAGCAGCTTAGTTAGCGGGGCCACGGAGCAGTACTTC.

The chain joins TRBV5-1 to TRBJ2-1; a possible D gene is TRBD1 (6 bases). Trimming cost V 4 bases and J 7 bases, with 9 bases left between them. The CDR3 consists of 12 residues. From germline, CDR1 is SGHRS and CDR2 YFSETQ. This CDR3 reads CASSQGKNEQFF. CDR3 nucleotide sequence: TGCGCCAGCAGCCAGGGGAAGAATGAGCAGTTCTTC.

The chain uses TRBV10-3 and TRBJ1-1; D gene uncertain. Deletions cut 0 bases from V and 1 base from J, with 12 bases between. CDR1 is ENHRY, CDR2 SYGVKD, per germline. There are 16 residues in the CDR3. CDR3 in amino acids: CAISESQVIRNTEAFF. DNA for the CDR3: TGTGCCATCAGTGAGTCCCAGGTGATAAGGAACACTGAAGCTTTCTTT.

V and J are TRBV5-1 and TRBJ1-3; unclear D gene. V was pared by 2 bases and J by 2 bases, with 14 bases between. Germline V gene data show CDR1 as SGHRS and CDR2 as YFSETQ. The CDR3 is made up of 16 amino acids. This CDR3 is CASSLQQLTPGNTIYF. For the CDR3, the DNA is TGCGCCAGCAGCTTACAGCAACTCACGCCTGGAAACACCATATATTTT.